Below, 20 T cell receptor beta chains from the same sample are listed, as sequenced in a study of blood T cell repertoires in COVID-19. Profiling relied on immunoSEQ multiplex PCR, and the TCRdb table lists in-frame clones only, not all of them. Of fewer than 300,000 clones listed, approximately 85% are singletons. The sample consisted of peripheral blood. The receptors were sampled from a human donor with COVID-19, enrolled during active disease. The donor label of this sample is uncertain.

The chain joins TRBV12-1 to TRBJ2-1; no DNA check was done on the table's D call, TRBD1. TRBV12-1 has pseudogene status. The CDR3 covers 15 residues. CDR3 sequence (DNA): TGTGCCAGCAGCGAAGAGGGGGAGCTGTACAATGAGCAGTTCTTC. This translates into CASSEEGELYNEQFF.

V gene TRBV11-1 combines with J gene TRBJ2-7, with 11 bases aligning to TRBD1. The CDR3 extends over 14 amino acids. The V and J ends lost 5 bases and 2 bases, in that order; junction bases with no gene match: 2. The germline CDR1 and CDR2 sequences are SGHAT and FQDESV (reference sequence). The CDR3 DNA reads as TGTGCCAGCAGCAAGGACAGGGGGCCCTACGAGCAGTACTTC. It is translated as CASSKDRGPYEQYF. Filled out from reference TRBV11-1 and TRBJ2-7, the complete variable domain reads EAEVAQSPRYKITEKSQAVAFWCDPISGHATLYWYRQILGQGPELLVQFQDESVVDDSQLPKDRFSAERLKGVDSTLKIQPAELGDSAMYLCASSKDRGPYEQYFGPGTRLTVT.

The rearrangement uses TRBV11-2 and TRBJ2-7; 8 bases map to TRBD1. V lost 1 base, J lost 2 bases, and 1 base stayed unmatched. The CDR3 runs to 14 residues. Germline-derived CDR1 and CDR2 are SGHAT and FQNNGV. The CDR3 nucleotides read TGTGCCAGCAGCTTAGGGACAGGGACCTACGAGCAGTACTTC. Protein: CASSLGTGTYEQYF.

The chain couples TRBV6-5 to TRBJ1-2; 12 bases match TRBD1. Germline loops: CDR1 MNHEY, CDR2 SVGAGI. The CDR3 totals 14 residues. The ends lost 6 bases at V and 7 bases at J; junction bases unmatched: 6. The CDR3 loop reads CASSGTGGMSGYTF. DNA for the CDR3: TGTGCCAGCAGCGGGACAGGGGGCATGAGTGGCTACACCTTC.

The count of this clone is one. The chain links TRBV28 to TRBJ1-3, with a weak D call TRBD1 (5 bases). Deletions cut 5 bases from V and 0 bases from J, with 14 bases between. In germline, CDR1 is MDHEN, CDR2 SYDVKM. This CDR3 has 16 amino acids. This CDR3 is CASSAPLGGSGNTIYF. The CDR3 DNA reads TGTGCCAGCAGTGCTCCCCTGGGGGGCTCTGGAAACACCATATATTTT.

The chain employs TRBV3-1 (or the pseudogene TRBV3-2) and TRBJ2-1; 14 nucleotides align to TRBD2. The CDR3 is 21 residues long. In germline, CDR1 is LGHDT, CDR2 YNNKEL (reference sequence). V lost 4 bases to trimming and J lost 2 bases; unmatched junction nucleotides: 16. CDR3 residues: CASSLSPPGTSGSRTYNEQFF. CDR3 sequence (DNA): TGTGCCAGCAGCCTCAGTCCCCCCGGGACTAGCGGGAGTAGGACCTACAATGAGCAGTTCTTC.

J is TRBJ2-1 and V is TRBV9, with 9 bases aligning to TRBD1. V lost 4 bases and J lost 15; bases outside the gene matches: 17. The CDR3 totals 15 residues. Germline V gene sequence: CDR1 SGDLS, CDR2 YYNGEE. CDR3 in amino acids: CASSLRTGAAQSVFF. The CDR3 nucleotides are TGTGCCAGCAGCCTTCGGACAGGGGCCGCCCAGAGTGTGTTCTTC.

This chain's CDR3 is CASSEPNRDRVVGYTF. CDR3 sequence (DNA): TGTGCCAGCAGTGAACCGAACCGGGACAGGGTTGTTGGCTACACCTTC. The chain is built from TRBV25-1 and TRBJ1-2; TRBD1 agrees at 9 bases. CDR1 and CDR2 (germline): MGHDK, SYGVNS. This CDR3 is built from 16 residues. With 2 bases clipped from V and 7 bases from J, the junction kept 11 bases outside the gene matches.

This clone has a handful of counts. The V gene is TRBV7-2, the J gene TRBJ2-2; 11 bases match TRBD2. This CDR3 region has 16 residues. J was trimmed by 4 bases and V by 5 bases; bases with no gene match: 6. Per the germline V gene, CDR1 is SGHTA and CDR2 is FQGNSA. In DNA form, the CDR3 reads TGTGCCAGCAGCCGCGAAACTAGCGGGAGCACCGGGGAGCTGTTTTTT. Its protein product is CASSRETSGSTGELFF.

The chain employs TRBV27 and TRBJ2-3, with D tentatively TRBD2 (5 bases). The CDR3 consists of 14 residues. CDR1 is MNHEY and CDR2 is SMNVEV in the germline V gene (reference sequence). V was pared by 2 bases and J by 5 bases, with 11 bases between. CDR3 DNA: TGTGCCAGCAGTTTACAAGTCGGGATAGATACGCAGTATTTT. It translates to CASSLQVGIDTQYF.

The gene calls are TRBV25-1 and TRBJ2-3, with 10 bases that match TRBD1. Germline CDR1 and CDR2: MGHDK and SYGVNS. This CDR3 comprises 15 residues. The J segment lost 1 base and the V segment lost 5 bases, leaving 3 bases of the junction unmatched. The CDR3: CASSKGTGGTDTQYF. DNA for the CDR3: TGTGCCAGCAGTAAAGGGACAGGGGGCACAGATACGCAGTATTTT.

The rearrangement uses TRBV20-1 and TRBJ2-2, with TRBD2 matching over 10 bases. The CDR3 length is 18 residues. Germline trimming cut 3 bases from V and 4 bases from J; bases unmatched to any gene: 14. CDR1 is DFQATT and CDR2 is SNEGSKA in the germline V gene (reference sequence). The CDR3 sequence: CSASLAGGLNYGTGELFF. CDR3 coding DNA: TGCAGTGCTAGTTTAGCGGGAGGTTTAAACTACGGCACCGGGGAGCTGTTTTTT.

The rearrangement uses TRBV28 and TRBJ1-4; 7 nucleotides line up with TRBD1. V lost 2 bases and J lost 4; bases outside the gene matches: 7. Germline V CDR1 and CDR2: MDHEN, SYDVKM. The CDR3 has 16 amino acids. The CDR3 sequence is CASSLPAGGGNEKLFF. Here the CDR3 DNA reads TGTGCCAGCAGTTTACCGGCAGGGGGAGGTAATGAAAAACTGTTTTTT.

V gene TRBV6-1 combines with J gene TRBJ2-7, with D perhaps matching TRBD2 (6 bases). The germline gives CDR1 MNHNS, CDR2 SASEGT. V was clipped by 6 bases and J by 2 bases, with 17 bases between them. The CDR3 consists of 15 residues. CDR3 region: CASRAGLGGTYEQYF. The CDR3, as DNA: TGTGCCAGCAGAGCCGGTTTAGGCGGGACCTACGAGCAGTACTTC.

This clone was observed a few times. This chain links TRBV18 with TRBJ1-5, with D perhaps matching TRBD1 (5 bases). V was cut by 4 bases and J by 4 bases, with 17 bases left in between. The germline gives CDR1 KGHSH, CDR2 LQKENI. This CDR3 contains 16 residues. This CDR3 reads CASSLSGGEGNQPQHF. CDR3 sequence (DNA): TGTGCCAGCTCACTAAGCGGAGGGGAAGGTAATCAGCCCCAGCATTTT.

The chain couples TRBV5-5 to TRBJ2-7, with TRBD1 matching over 10 bases. CDR1 and CDR2 (germline): SGHKS, YYEKEE (reference sequence). J lost 3 bases, V lost 3 bases, and 9 bases had no gene match. This CDR3 comprises 16 residues. The CDR3 loop is CASSSVSGTGDYEQYF. CDR3 coding DNA: TGTGCCAGCAGCTCGGTCTCCGGGACAGGGGACTACGAGCAGTACTTC.

This clone was seen a handful of times. The V gene is TRBV7-9, the J gene TRBJ1-5, with 10 bases that match TRBD1. The CDR3 runs to 16 residues. Trimming cost V 3 bases and J 5 bases; bases outside gene matches: 7. Germline assignment: CDR1 SEHNR and CDR2 FQNEAQ (reference sequence). The CDR3 nucleotides read TGTGCCAGCAGCTTCGACCGGGACAGGGGTCATCAGCCCCAGCATTTT. It is translated as CASSFDRDRGHQPQHF.

The V gene is TRBV9, the J gene TRBJ1-6, with 7 bases lining up with TRBD1. This CDR3 spans 16 amino acids. Germline V gene sequence: CDR1 SGDLS, CDR2 YYNGEE. J gave up 7 bases and V 3 bases, and 10 bases lay outside the gene matches. CDR3 in DNA: TGTGCCAGCAGCGCGTCCGGGACAGCCTCAAATTCACCCCTCCACTTT. It translates to CASSASGTASNSPLHF. Full variable domain (rest looked up from reference TRBV9 and TRBJ1-6): DSGVTQTPKHLITATGQRVTLRCSPRSGDLSVYWYQQSLDQGLQFLIQYYNGEERAKGNILERFSAQQFPDLHSELNLSSLELGDSALYFCASSASGTASNSPLHFGNGTRLTVT.

The V gene is TRBV18, the J gene TRBJ2-7, with 9 bases aligning to TRBD1. The V segment lost 6 bases and the J segment 4 bases; nucleotides outside the gene matches: 16. Germline values: CDR1 KGHSH, CDR2 LQKENI. The CDR3 loop spans 17 amino acids. The CDR3 coding sequence is TGTGCCAGCTCCTACCGGGGACAGGGAACGTTTCGATACGAGCAGTACTTC. Protein sequence: CASSYRGQGTFRYEQYF.

The chain has TRBV9 and TRBJ2-2, with a possible D match to TRBD2 (6 bases). CDR1 and CDR2 from the germline V gene are SGDLS and YYNGEE. This CDR3 is 14 amino acids long. V shed 2 bases and J shed 4 bases, with 9 bases lying between them. The CDR3 sequence is CASSVGGGTGELFF. The CDR3 DNA reads as TGTGCCAGCAGCGTCGGGGGTGGCACCGGGGAGCTGTTTTTT. Drawing the rest from reference TRBV9 and TRBJ2-2, the complete variable domain is DSGVTQTPKHLITATGQRVTLRCSPRSGDLSVYWYQQSLDQGLQFLIQYYNGEERAKGNILERFSAQQFPDLHSELNLSSLELGDSALYFCASSVGGGTGELFFGEGSRLTVL.